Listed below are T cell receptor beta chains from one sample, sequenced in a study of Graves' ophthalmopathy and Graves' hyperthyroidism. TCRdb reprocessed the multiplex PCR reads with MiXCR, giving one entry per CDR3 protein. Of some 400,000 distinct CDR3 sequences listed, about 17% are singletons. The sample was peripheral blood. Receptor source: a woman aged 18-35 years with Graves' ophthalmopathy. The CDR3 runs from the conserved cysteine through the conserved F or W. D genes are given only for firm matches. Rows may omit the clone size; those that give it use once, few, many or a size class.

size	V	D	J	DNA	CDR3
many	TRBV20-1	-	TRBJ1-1	TGCAGTGCTAGTATGCGGACGAACACTGAAGCTTTCTTT	CSASMRTNTEAFF
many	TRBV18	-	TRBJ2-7	TGTGCCAGCTCACGAACTAGGGGGTCCTACGAGCAGTACTTC	CASSRTRGSYEQYF
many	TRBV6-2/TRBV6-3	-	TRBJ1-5	TGTGCCAGCAGTCAACAGGGAGGTATCAATCAGCCCCAGCATTTT	CASSQQGGINQPQHF
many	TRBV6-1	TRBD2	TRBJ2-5	TGTGCCAGCAGTGGGGTTGCGGGGGGAGGGCAAGAGACCCAGTACTTC	CASSGVAGGGQETQYF
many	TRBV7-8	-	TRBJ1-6	TGTGCCAGCAGCCCAACCCCGGGGGAACCACCCCTCCACTTT	CASSPTPGEPPLHF
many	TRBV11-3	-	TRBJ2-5	TGTGCCAGCAGCCGAGGAATTTTGGGGACCCAGTACTTC	CASSRGILGTQYF
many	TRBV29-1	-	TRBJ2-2	TGCAGCGTGGGGACTTTCACCGGGGAGCTGTTTTTT	CSVGTFTGELFF
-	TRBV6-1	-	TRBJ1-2	TGTGCCAGCAGGAAAAGCGGGGCGAGTGACGGCTACACCTTC	CASRKSGASDGYTF
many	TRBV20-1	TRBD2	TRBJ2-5	TGCAGTGCTAGAGGCCGGGGGGGCCTGGAGACCCAGTACTTC	CSARGRGGLETQYF
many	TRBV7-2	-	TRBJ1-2	TGTGCCAGCAGCTTAGGTACAGGCCCTACCTATGGCTACACCTTC	CASSLGTGPTYGYTF
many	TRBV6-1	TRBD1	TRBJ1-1	TGTGCCAGCGGGACAGCAAAGATCGAAGCTTTCTTT	CASGTAKIEAFF
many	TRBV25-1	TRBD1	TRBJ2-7	TGTGCCAGCAGTGAATTGAGGGGACAGGGAGACGAGCAGTACTTC	CASSELRGQGDEQYF
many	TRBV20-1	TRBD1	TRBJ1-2	TGCAGTGCTAGAGATGGGACAGGAGTAGGTAGTCTGTATGGCTACACCTTC	CSARDGTGVGSLYGYTF
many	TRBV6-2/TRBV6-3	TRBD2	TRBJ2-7	TGTGCCAGCAGTTACTCTACTAGCGGGGGGGCGGACGAGCAGTACTTC	CASSYSTSGGADEQYF
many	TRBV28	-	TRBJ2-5	TGTGCCAGCAGTCCCTCATTTTGGGGGAGAGAGACCCAGTACTTC	CASSPSFWGRETQYF
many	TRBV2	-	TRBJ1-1	TGTGCCAGCGGGGAACAGCCCCCACGAGCTTTCTTT	CASGEQPPRAFF
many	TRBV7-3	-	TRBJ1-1	TGTGCCAGTGCTGGGACACCCAACACTGAAGCTTTCTTT	CASAGTPNTEAFF
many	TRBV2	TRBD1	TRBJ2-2	TGTGCCAGCAGCCGGGACAGGGGGTCTCGGGGCGCCGGGGAGCTGTTTTTT	CASSRDRGSRGAGELFF
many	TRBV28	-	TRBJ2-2	TGTGCCAGCAGTTTACGGCTAGCGAACACCGGGGAGCTGTTTTTT	CASSLRLANTGELFF
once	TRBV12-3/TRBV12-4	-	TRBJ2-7	TGTGCCAGCAGTTCTATGTCCGGGGAGCAGTACTTC	CASSSMSGEQYF
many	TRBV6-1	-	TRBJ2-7	TGTGCCAGCAGTGAAACACTAAAATACGAGCAGTACTTC	CASSETLKYEQYF
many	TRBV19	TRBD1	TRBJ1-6	TGTGCCAGTCGGACAGGGGGATCCTATAATTCACCCCTCCACTTT	CASRTGGSYNSPLHF
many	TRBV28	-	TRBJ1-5	TGTGCCAGCAGAAGAACCGGGGACTACAATCAGCCCCAGCATTTT	CASRRTGDYNQPQHF
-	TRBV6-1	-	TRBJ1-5	TGTGCCAGCAGCAAAGGACAGAATAATCAGCCCCAGCATTTT	CASSKGQNNQPQHF
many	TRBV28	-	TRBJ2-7	TGTGCCAGCAGTTTAGCATCGGCAGGCTCCTACGAGCAGTACTTC	CASSLASAGSYEQYF
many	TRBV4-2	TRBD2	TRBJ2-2	TGTGCCAGCAGCCTACAAGGGTTAGGACTAGCGGGAGGGCCCACCGGGGAGCTGTTTTTT	CASSLQGLGLAGGPTGELFF